The rows below give T cell receptor beta chains drawn from one sample of a study of blood T cells in healthy people across ages. MiXCR, applied by TCRdb to the 5' RACE reads, yields one record per CDR3 protein. The table shows approximately 1,700,000 distinct CDR3 sequences, with about two fifths occurring only once. The specimen was blood. These receptors came from a human donor in good health. Each CDR3 is given with its conserved first and last residue. D genes are given only for firm matches. The size of a clone is reported for some rows only, either as once, few or many, or as a class for expanded clones.

J | V | size | D | CDR3 | DNA
TRBJ2-5 | TRBV20-1 | many | NA | CSASVSGGEGETQYF | TGCAGTGCTAGTGTCTCTGGGGGTGAAGGGGAGACCCAGTACTTC
TRBJ1-2 | TRBV29-1 | NA | NA | CSVPQGGGYTF | TGCAGCGTTCCCCAAGGGGGTGGCTACACCTTC
TRBJ1-2 | TRBV29-1 | NA | TRBD1 | CSVSTGTGSPNYGYTF | TGCAGCGTGTCTACCGGGACAGGGTCCCCTAACTATGGCTACACCTTC
TRBJ2-3 | TRBV10-3 | NA | TRBD2 | CAISETTSGDPDTQYF | TGTGCCATCAGTGAGACAACTAGCGGGGACCCAGATACGCAGTATTTT
TRBJ1-2 | TRBV7-6 | NA | NA | CASSHGRFDGYTF | TGTGCCAGCAGCCACGGCAGGTTCGATGGCTACACCTTC
TRBJ2-1 | TRBV3-1 | NA | TRBD1 | CASSQDRDRVNEQFF | TGTGCCAGCAGCCAAGATAGGGACAGGGTGAATGAGCAGTTCTTC
TRBJ2-7 | TRBV28 | NA | TRBD1 | CASSLETIGTGAYEQYF | TGTGCCAGCAGTTTAGAAACTATCGGGACAGGGGCCTACGAGCAGTACTTC
TRBJ2-6 | TRBV5-1 | NA | NA | CASSSRTDFAAGANVLTF | TGCGCCAGCAGCTCAAGGACAGATTTCGCTGCTGGGGCCAACGTCCTGACTTTC
TRBJ1-5 | TRBV5-8 | NA | TRBD1 | CASSPGTGSYSNQPQHF | TGTGCCAGCAGCCCCGGGACAGGGAGCTATAGCAATCAGCCCCAGCATTTT
TRBJ2-7 | TRBV20-1 | NA | TRBD1 | CSSSGQDNSYEQYF | TGCAGTTCCTCGGGACAGGACAATTCCTACGAGCAGTACTTC
TRBJ2-7 | TRBV7-2 | NA | NA | CASSTRTQQQYF | TGTGCCAGCAGCACCCGGACCCAGCAGCAGTACTTC
TRBJ2-7 | TRBV9 | few | NA | CASSVDGGIPYEQYF | TGTGCCAGCAGCGTAGACGGGGGAATTCCCTACGAGCAGTACTTC
TRBJ1-2 | TRBV7-2 | NA | NA | CASSPTGLYYGYTF | TGTGCCAGCAGCCCGACGGGTCTCTACTATGGCTACACCTTC
TRBJ2-3 | TRBV7-2 | NA | NA | CASSSSTGRGDTQYF | TGTGCCAGCAGCTCCTCCACCGGCCGGGGAGATACGCAGTATTTT
TRBJ2-1 | TRBV7-3 | NA | NA | CASSPTSAGIRRANERFF | TGTGCCAGCAGCCCTACGTCGGCCGGGATTAGAAGGGCCAATGAGCGGTTCTTC
TRBJ1-1 | TRBV13 | NA | TRBD1 | CASSLTGSEGGTEAFF | TGTGCCAGTAGCCTGACAGGGTCGGAAGGCGGCACTGAAGCTTTCTTT
TRBJ2-1 | TRBV6-5 | NA | TRBD1 | CASNGTGIYNEQFF | TGTGCCAGCAATGGGACAGGGATTTACAATGAGCAGTTCTTC
TRBJ2-5 | TRBV7-2 | many | NA | CASSFMYQETQYF | TGTGCCAGCAGCTTCATGTACCAAGAGACCCAGTACTTC
TRBJ2-7 | TRBV5-6 | NA | NA | CASSLGWVTDYEQYF | TGTGCCAGCAGCTTGGGTTGGGTGACAGACTACGAGCAGTACTTC
TRBJ2-7 | TRBV20-1 | NA | NA | CSASAQGTSYEQYF | TGCAGTGCCTCAGCCCAGGGAACCTCCTACGAGCAGTACTTC
TRBJ2-1 | TRBV5-1 | NA | NA | CASTETSYNEQFF | TGCGCCAGCACCGAGACCAGCTACAATGAGCAGTTCTTC
TRBJ1-1 | TRBV6-2/TRBV6-3 | few | NA | CASGGTKIIMNTEAFF | TGTGCCAGCGGCGGGACCAAAATCATCATGAACACTGAAGCTTTCTTT
TRBJ1-4 | TRBV9 | NA | NA | CASSVEVGEKLFF | TGTGCCAGCAGCGTAGAGGTCGGGGAAAAACTGTTTTTT
TRBJ2-5 | TRBV4-2 | many | TRBD2 | CASSQGVYRGGLQETQYF | TGTGCCAGCAGCCAAGGCGTGTATCGCGGGGGGTTACAAGAGACCCAGTACTTC
TRBJ2-1 | TRBV29-1 | NA | TRBD1 | CSATDRLTYNEQFF | TGCAGCGCTACGGACAGGTTGACCTACAATGAGCAGTTCTTC
TRBJ2-4 | TRBV7-2 | many | TRBD1 | CASSSTGVGSKNIQYF | TGTGCCAGCAGTTCGACAGGGGTGGGATCCAAAAACATTCAGTACTTC
TRBJ2-7 | TRBV20-1 | NA | NA | CRAEGSLYEQYF | TGCAGAGCTGAGGGGTCCCTCTACGAGCAGTACTTC
TRBJ1-2 | TRBV7-2 | few | TRBD1 | CASSLGFLGQPYGYTF | TGTGCCAGCAGCTTAGGGTTTTTGGGACAGCCCTATGGCTACACCTTC
TRBJ1-5 | TRBV7-6 | NA | NA | CASSLGWGANRPQHF | TGTGCCAGCAGCTTAGGTTGGGGGGCTAATCGGCCCCAGCATTTT
TRBJ1-1 | TRBV9 | few | TRBD1 | CASSPRDSQLGTEAFF | TGTGCCAGCAGCCCCAGGGACAGCCAGTTGGGCACTGAAGCTTTCTTT
TRBJ2-5 | TRBV4-3 | NA | TRBD2 | CASSQGLARGRKTQYF | TGCGCCAGCAGCCAGGGACTAGCGAGGGGGAGAAAGACCCAGTACTTC
TRBJ1-5 | TRBV20-1 | NA | NA | CSARLGRDSNQPQHF | TGCAGTGCTAGATTGGGGCGGGATAGCAATCAGCCCCAGCATTTT
TRBJ2-4 | TRBV11-2 | few | NA | CASSLGTPKYF | TGTGCCAGCAGCTTAGGGACACCCAAGTACTTC
TRBJ1-1 | TRBV7-9 | NA | NA | CASSLGAGNTESFF | TGTGCCAGCAGCTTAGGGGCAGGGAATACTGAATCTTTCTTT
TRBJ1-2 | TRBV7-2 | NA | NA | CASSPVGGTYGYTF | TGTGCCAGCAGCCCAGTTGGGGGGACCTATGGCTACACCTTC
TRBJ1-1 | TRBV6-1 | few | NA | CASSRASTEAFF | TGTGCCAGCAGTAGAGCGAGTACTGAAGCTTTCTTT
TRBJ1-6 | TRBV2 | NA | TRBD1 | CASSRRLGTDRNSPLHF | TGTGCCAGCAGTCGCCGCCTTGGGACAGACCGAAATTCACCCCTCCACTTT
TRBJ1-4 | TRBV12-3/TRBV12-4 | NA | NA | CASSFSPYSTNEKLFF | TGTGCCAGCAGTTTTAGCCCCTACTCAACTAATGAAAAACTGTTTTTT
TRBJ2-1 | TRBV5-1 | NA | NA | CASSLVLDRLYNEQFF | TGCGCCAGCAGCTTGGTATTAGACAGACTATACAATGAGCAGTTCTTC
TRBJ2-3 | TRBV6-2/TRBV6-3 | NA | TRBD2 | CASRPLTSGVAYF | TGTGCCAGCAGGCCCTTGACTAGCGGGGTAGCGTATTTT
TRBJ1-1 | TRBV10-3 | NA | NA | CAISGTMGNTEAFF | TGTGCCATCAGTGGGACTATGGGGAACACTGAAGCTTTCTTT
TRBJ1-2 | TRBV7-2 | many | TRBD1 | CASSFQGANYGYTF | TGTGCCAGCAGTTTTCAGGGGGCTAACTATGGCTACACCTTC
TRBJ2-3 | TRBV13 | few | NA | CASSDVRGFTDTQYF | TGTGCCAGCAGCGACGTAAGGGGCTTTACAGATACGCAGTATTTT
TRBJ1-1 | TRBV18 | NA | TRBD1 | CASSDRVEYTEAFF | TGTGCCAGCTCGGACAGGGTAGAATACACTGAAGCTTTCTTT
TRBJ2-1 | TRBV28 | few | TRBD1 | CASSTIRDRRGNEQFF | TGTGCCAGCAGCACAATCCGGGACAGGAGGGGCAATGAGCAGTTCTTC